Listed below are T cell receptor beta chains from one sample, sequenced in a study of blood T cell repertoires in COVID-19. Here immunoSEQ multiplex PCR was the method, and the copy in TCRdb shows in-frame clones only, minus some. The sample lists about 68,000 clones, roughly 90% occurring once. Sequencing was done on a sample of peripheral blood. All receptors derive from a man between 25 and 39 years old with acute or convalescent COVID-19. Both conserved end residues are part of each CDR3. A D gene is named only where the DNA matches it firmly.

>TRBJ1-6|NA|TRBV27
CASKRDRAERLHF
TGTGCCAGCAAGCGAGATCGCGCGGAACGCCTCCACTTT
>TRBJ1-1|TRBD1|TRBV6-5
CASSRTGGSTEAFF
TGTGCCAGCAGTCGGACAGGGGGCAGCACTGAAGCTTTCTTT
>TRBJ2-1|TRBD2|TRBV4-3
CASSQDIGGAWGGNEQFF
TGCGCCAGCAGCCAAGATATCGGAGGGGCCTGGGGGGGGAATGAGCAGTTCTTC
>TRBJ2-3|NA|TRBV11-3
CASSFRGTDTQYF
TGTGCCAGCAGCTTCCGGGGGACAGATACGCAGTATTTT
>TRBJ2-7|NA|TRBV6-1
CASSEAGSAGEQYF
TGTGCCAGCAGTGAAGCCGGCAGTGCGGGCGAGCAGTACTTC
>TRBJ2-5|NA|TRBV6-2/TRBV6-3
CASSSPREETQYF
TGTGCCAGCAGTTCCCCCCGGGAGGAGACCCAGTACTTC
>TRBJ1-1|TRBD1|TRBV2
CARSGTVNTEAFF
TGTGCCAGATCCGGGACAGTGAACACTGAAGCTTTCTTT
>TRBJ2-3|NA|TRBV28
CASSLASSGLNTQYF
TGTGCCAGCAGTTTAGCTTCCAGTGGTCTCAATACGCAGTATTTT
>TRBJ1-2|TRBD1|TRBV27
CASSSRQGGGYGYTF
TGTGCCAGCAGTTCCAGACAGGGAGGCGGCTATGGCTACACCTTC
>TRBJ1-2|NA|TRBV18
CASSPPGYLYGYTF
TGTGCCAGCTCACCGCCAGGGTACCTCTATGGCTACACCTTC
>TRBJ2-3|NA|TRBV6-5
CASSYSIAGKDDTQYF
TGTGCCAGCAGTTACTCGATCGCGGGAAAGGATGATACGCAGTATTTT
>TRBJ2-1|TRBD2|TRBV2
CASRSGLAGGYEQFF
TGTGCCAGCAGATCCGGACTAGCGGGAGGATACGAGCAGTTCTTC
>TRBJ2-5|TRBD1|TRBV5-4
CASSLDPGQGGETQYF
TGTGCCAGCAGCTTGGATCCGGGACAGGGCGGTGAGACCCAGTACTTC
>TRBJ2-3|TRBD2|TRBV5-4
CASSLASSGYPDTQYF
TGTGCCAGCAGCTTGGCGTCTAGCGGGTATCCAGATACGCAGTATTTT
>TRBJ2-2|NA|TRBV2
CATGKGQITNTGELFF
TGTGCCACGGGGAAGGGACAAATAACGAACACCGGGGAGCTGTTTTTT
>TRBJ2-7|TRBD1|TRBV16
CASSPWDRPYEQYF
TGTGCCAGCAGCCCCTGGGACAGGCCCTACGAGCAGTACTTC
>TRBJ1-3|NA|TRBV18
CASSPPTGGNTIYF
TGTGCCAGCTCACCACCGACGGGGGGAAACACCATATATTTT
>TRBJ2-7|TRBD1|TRBV10-2
CASSVDRVVEQYF
TGCGCCAGCAGTGTGGACAGGGTGGTCGAGCAGTACTTC
>TRBJ1-3|NA|TRBV15
CATSPRVGSGNTIYF
TGTGCCACCAGCCCGAGGGTGGGTTCTGGAAACACCATATATTTT